What follows describes a single T cell receptor (beta chain). No antigen is known for it. Produced via immunoSEQ multiplex PCR; TCRdb's table is partial and in-frame only. The sample lists 250,000 to 400,000 clones, over 75% occurring once. Separate from the approximately 650-subject first cohort, the approximately 130-subject validation cohort was the one that the donors belonged to. This specimen comes from a study of cytomegalovirus exposure and HLA in healthy donors. Study-wide background: The approximately 710 first-cohort repertoires and the 95 to 150 validation repertoires shared the same platform, a later analysis reported. Study-wide results and caveats: One later analysis, an examination of the 90 to 150 validation repertoires, found that first-cohort TCR clusters tended to co-occur in them. The classifier reportedly diagnosed cytomegalovirus status with high specificity and sensitivity.

The origin of this receptor is a man between 25 and 39 years old in good health and CMV-seronegative. Sequenced material: PBMCs.

This CDR3 is CASSQTSGGYNEQFF. The CDR3 DNA reads TGTGCCAGCAGCCAGACTAGCGGGGGGTACAATGAGCAGTTCTTC. The chain joins TRBV7-9 to TRBJ2-1; 13 positions agree with TRBD2. The CDR3 has 15 residues. From germline, CDR1 is SEHNR and CDR2 FQNEAQ (reference sequence). V gave up 5 bases and J gave up 4 bases; unmatched junction bases: 2.